This T cell receptor beta chain was documented in a study of shared clonotypes between healthy human individuals. Study-wide points: Some clonotypes were shared by all four sorted-subset donors, while others were not shared. The non-shared ones had lower generation probabilities than the shared ones. Rarefaction revealed incomplete sorted-subset sequencing despite large depth.

The V gene's germline CDR1 is DFQATT and CDR2 SNEGSKA (reference sequence). This CDR3 is 11 amino acids long. Trimming took off 1 base at V and 4 bases at J, with 4 bases between the two ends. In regard to this clone: The target antigen is unknown.

Evenly divided among several immunoSEQ plates was the genomic DNA of each subset. TCRdb's copy holds only in-frame clones and misses some; the assay was immunoSEQ multiplex PCR. Altogether about 1,500,000 clones are present, roughly 96% being singletons, with the ten largest covering approximately 1.1%. The sequence was collected from a man aged 25-45 years in good health. The chain employs TRBV20-1 and TRBJ2-5; D uncertain. The specimen was naive CD4+ T cells sorted from blood. The subset: CD45RA+ positively selected. CDR3 in amino acids: CSARVIETQYF. Here the CDR3 DNA reads TGCAGTGCTAGAGTGATAGAGACCCAGTACTTC.